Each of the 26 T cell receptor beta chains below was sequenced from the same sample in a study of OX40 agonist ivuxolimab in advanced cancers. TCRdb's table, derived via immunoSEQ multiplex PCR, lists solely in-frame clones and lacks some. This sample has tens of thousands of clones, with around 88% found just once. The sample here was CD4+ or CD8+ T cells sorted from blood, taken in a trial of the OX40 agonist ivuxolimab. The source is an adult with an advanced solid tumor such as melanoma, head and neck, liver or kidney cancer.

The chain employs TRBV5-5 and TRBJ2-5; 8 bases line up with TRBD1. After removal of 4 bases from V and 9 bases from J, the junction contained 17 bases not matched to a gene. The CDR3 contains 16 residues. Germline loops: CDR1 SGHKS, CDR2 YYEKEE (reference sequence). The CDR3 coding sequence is TGTGCCAGCAGCGGAGGACAGGGCCCTGCGGCCTCGGCCCAGTACTTC. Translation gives CASSGGQGPAASAQYF.

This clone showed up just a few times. CDR3 region: CASSQDRSNYGYTF. DNA for the CDR3: TGCGCCAGCAGCCAAGACAGGAGTAACTATGGCTACACCTTC. This chain uses TRBV4-1 with TRBJ1-2; D gene ambiguous. This CDR3 region has 14 residues. The ends were cut back, 0 bases at V and 1 base at J, with 6 bases in the middle. Germline CDR1 reads MGHRA; CDR2 reads YSYEKL.

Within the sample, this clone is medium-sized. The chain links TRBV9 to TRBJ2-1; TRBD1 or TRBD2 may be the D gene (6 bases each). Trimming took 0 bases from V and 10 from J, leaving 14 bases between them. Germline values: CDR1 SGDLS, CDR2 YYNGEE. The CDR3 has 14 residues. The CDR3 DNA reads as TGTGCCAGCAGCGTAGCCTACAGAGGGGGGGAGCAGTTCTTC. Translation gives CASSVAYRGGEQFF.

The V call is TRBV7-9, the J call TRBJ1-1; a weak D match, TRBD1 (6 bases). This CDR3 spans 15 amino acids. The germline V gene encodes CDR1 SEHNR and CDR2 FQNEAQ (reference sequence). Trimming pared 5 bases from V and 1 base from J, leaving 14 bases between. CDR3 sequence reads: CASSRHRVGNTEAFF. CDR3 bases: TGTGCCAGCAGCCGCCACAGGGTCGGGAACACTGAAGCTTTCTTT. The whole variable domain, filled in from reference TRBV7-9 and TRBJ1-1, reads DTGVSQNPRHKITKRGQNVTFRCDPISEHNRLYWYRQTLGQGPEFLTYFQNEAQLEKSRLLSDRFSAERPKGSFSTLEIQRTEQGDSAMYLCASSRHRVGNTEAFFGQGTRLTVV.

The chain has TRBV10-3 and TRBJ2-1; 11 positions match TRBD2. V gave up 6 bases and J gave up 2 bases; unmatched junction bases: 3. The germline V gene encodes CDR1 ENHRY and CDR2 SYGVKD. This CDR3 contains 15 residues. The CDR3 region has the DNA TGTGCCATCAGAACTAGCGGGAGTCCCTACAATGAGCAGTTCTTC. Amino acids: CAIRTSGSPYNEQFF.

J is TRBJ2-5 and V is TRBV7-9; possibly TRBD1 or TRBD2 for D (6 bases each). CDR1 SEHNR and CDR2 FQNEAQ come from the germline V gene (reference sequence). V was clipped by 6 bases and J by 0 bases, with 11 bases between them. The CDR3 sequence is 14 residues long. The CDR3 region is CASRLGGYQETQYF. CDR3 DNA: TGTGCCAGCAGGCTAGGGGGGTACCAAGAGACCCAGTACTTC.

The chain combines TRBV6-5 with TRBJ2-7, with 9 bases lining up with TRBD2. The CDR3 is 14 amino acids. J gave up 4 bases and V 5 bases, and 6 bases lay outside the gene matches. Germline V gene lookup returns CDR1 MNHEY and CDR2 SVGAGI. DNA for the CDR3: TGTGCCAGCAGTGGAGGACTAGCGTTTTACGAGCAGTACTTC. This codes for CASSGGLAFYEQYF.

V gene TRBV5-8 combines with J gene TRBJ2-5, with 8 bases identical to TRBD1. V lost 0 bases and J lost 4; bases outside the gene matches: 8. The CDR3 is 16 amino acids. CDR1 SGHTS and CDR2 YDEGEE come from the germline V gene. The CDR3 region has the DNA TGTGCCAGCAGCTTGGTTTGGACAGGGAGTGGAGAGACCCAGTACTTC. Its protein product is CASSLVWTGSGETQYF.

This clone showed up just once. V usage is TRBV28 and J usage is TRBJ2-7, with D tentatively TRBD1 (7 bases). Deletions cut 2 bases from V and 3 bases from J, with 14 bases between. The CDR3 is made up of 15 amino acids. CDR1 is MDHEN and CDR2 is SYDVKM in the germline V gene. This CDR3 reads CASSLSRQGGYEQYF. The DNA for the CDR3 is TGTGCCAGCAGTTTAAGCCGGCAGGGGGGCTACGAGCAGTACTTC. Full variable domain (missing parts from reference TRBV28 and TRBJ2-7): DVKVTQSSRYLVKRTGEKVFLECVQDMDHENMFWYRQDPGLGLRLIYFSYDVKMKEKGDIPEGYSVSREKKERFSLILESASTNQTSMYLCASSLSRQGGYEQYFGPGTRLTVT.

As DNA, the CDR3 is TGTGCCTTTTCAGCGGGGCATTACGAGCAGTACTTC. Amino acids: CAFSAGHYEQYF. The chain links TRBV30 to TRBJ2-7; TRBD2 aligns across 7 bases. The CDR3 is 12 amino acids. The V gene's germline CDR1 is GTSNPN and CDR2 SVGIG (reference sequence). The J segment lost 4 bases and the V segment lost 7 bases, leaving 7 bases of the junction unmatched.

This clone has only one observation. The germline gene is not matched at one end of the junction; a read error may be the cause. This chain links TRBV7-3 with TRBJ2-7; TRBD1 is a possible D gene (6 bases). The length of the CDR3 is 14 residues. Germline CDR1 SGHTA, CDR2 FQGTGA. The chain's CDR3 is CASSLTGPGDEQYF. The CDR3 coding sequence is TGTGCCAGCAGCCTAACGGGGCCAGGGGACGAGCAGTACTTC.

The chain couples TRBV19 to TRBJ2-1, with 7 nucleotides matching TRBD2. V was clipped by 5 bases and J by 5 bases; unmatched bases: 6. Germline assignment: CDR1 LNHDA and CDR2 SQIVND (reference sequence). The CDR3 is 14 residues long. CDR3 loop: CASSPSSGNNEQFF. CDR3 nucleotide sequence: TGTGCCAGTAGTCCGTCTAGCGGAAACAATGAGCAGTTCTTC.

DNA of the CDR3: TGTGCCAGTAGTATGCCCAGGGACCCCCTCCTTCACAATGAGCAGTTCTTC. It specifies CASSMPRDPLLHNEQFF. The V gene is TRBV19, the J gene TRBJ2-1; D could derive from TRBD1 or TRBD2 (5 bases each). The germline V and J ends were trimmed by 3 bases and 5 bases, with 20 bases remaining between them. The CDR3 has 17 amino acids. Germline-derived CDR1 and CDR2 are LNHDA and SQIVND (reference sequence).

CDR3 protein: CASYDPSWSNQPQHF. CDR3 in DNA: TGTGCCAGCTACGACCCTAGTTGGAGCAATCAGCCCCAGCATTTT. The chain recombines TRBV6-1 with TRBJ1-5; D gene ambiguous. The germline V gene encodes CDR1 MNHNS and CDR2 SASEGT. The CDR3 contains 15 residues. The V end was cut by 8 bases, the J end by 1 base, with 15 bases between.

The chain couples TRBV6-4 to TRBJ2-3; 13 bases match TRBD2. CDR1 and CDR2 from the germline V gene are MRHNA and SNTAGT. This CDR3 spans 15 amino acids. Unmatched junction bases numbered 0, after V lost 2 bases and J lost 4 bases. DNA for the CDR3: TGTGCCAGCAGTGACGGGACTAGCGGGGCAGATACGCAGTATTTT. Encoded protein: CASSDGTSGADTQYF.

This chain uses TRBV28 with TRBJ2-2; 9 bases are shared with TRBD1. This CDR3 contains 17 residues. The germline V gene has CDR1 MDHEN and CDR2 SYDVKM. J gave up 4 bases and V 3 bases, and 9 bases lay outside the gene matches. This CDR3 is CASSFGTGLKGTGELFF. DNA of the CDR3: TGTGCCAGCAGTTTCGGGACAGGGTTAAAAGGCACCGGGGAGCTGTTTTTT.

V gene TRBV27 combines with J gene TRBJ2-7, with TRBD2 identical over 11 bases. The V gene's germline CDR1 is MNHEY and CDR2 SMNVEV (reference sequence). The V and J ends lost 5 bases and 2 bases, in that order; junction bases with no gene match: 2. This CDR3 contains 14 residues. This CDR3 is CASSPGLAAYEQYF. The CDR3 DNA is TGTGCCAGCAGTCCGGGACTAGCGGCCTACGAGCAGTACTTC.

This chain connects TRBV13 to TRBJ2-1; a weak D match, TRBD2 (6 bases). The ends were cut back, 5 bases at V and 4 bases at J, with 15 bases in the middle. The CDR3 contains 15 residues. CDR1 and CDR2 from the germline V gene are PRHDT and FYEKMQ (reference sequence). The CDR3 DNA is TGTGCCAGCAGCCTCGGGAGACCCTCTTACAATGAGCAGTTCTTC. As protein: CASSLGRPSYNEQFF.

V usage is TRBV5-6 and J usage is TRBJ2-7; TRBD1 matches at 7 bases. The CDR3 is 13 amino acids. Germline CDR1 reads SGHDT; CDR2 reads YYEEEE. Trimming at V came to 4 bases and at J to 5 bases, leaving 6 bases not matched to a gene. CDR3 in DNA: TGTGCCAGCAGCCTCGGACAGGAGGACGAGCAGTACTTC. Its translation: CASSLGQEDEQYF. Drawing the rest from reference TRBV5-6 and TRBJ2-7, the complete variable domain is DAGVTQSPTHLIKTRGQQVTLRCSPKSGHDTVSWYQQALGQGPQFIFQYYEEEERQRGNFPDRFSGHQFPNYSSELNVNALLLGDSALYLCASSLGQEDEQYFGPGTRLTVT.

CDR3 sequence reads: CASSLIGTGGTEAFF. DNA of the CDR3: TGTGCCAGCAGCTTGATAGGGACAGGGGGTACTGAAGCTTTCTTT. The chain couples TRBV5-4 to TRBJ1-1; TRBD1 matches 11 bases. Germline V lookup: CDR1 SGHNT, CDR2 YYREEE (reference sequence). J gave up 5 bases and V 1 base, and 4 bases lay outside the gene matches. The CDR3 has 15 amino acids. Full variable domain (missing parts from reference TRBV5-4 and TRBJ1-1): ETGVTQSPTHLIKTRGQQVTLRCSSQSGHNTVSWYQQALGQGPQFIFQYYREEENGRGNFPPRFSGLQFPNYSSELNVNALELDDSALYLCASSLIGTGGTEAFFGQGTRLTVV.

CDR3 loop: CASSQVGDSYNEQFF. The DNA for the CDR3 is TGCGCCAGCAGCCAAGTCGGGGACTCCTACAATGAGCAGTTCTTC. This sequence joins TRBV4-1 and TRBJ2-1, with a possible D match to TRBD2 (5 bases). Trimming shortened V by 1 base and J by 0 bases, and 7 bases separated the two germline ends. Germline V CDR1 and CDR2: MGHRA, YSYEKL. CDR3 length equals 15 residues.

The CDR3 sequence is CASSPWNTGELFF. CDR3 in DNA: TGTGCCAGCAGCCCCTGGAACACCGGGGAGCTGTTTTTT. The rearrangement uses TRBV7-2 and TRBJ2-2; D gene ambiguous. In germline, CDR1 is SGHTA, CDR2 FQGNSA. The CDR3 runs to 13 residues. Trimming cost V 5 bases and J 1 base, with 5 bases left between them. The full variable domain, in which reference TRBV7-2 and TRBJ2-2 provide the parts outside the CDR3, is GAGVSQSPSNKVTEKGKDVELRCDPISGHTALYWYRQSLGQGLEFLIYFQGNSAPDKSGLPSDRFSAERTGGSVSTLTIQRTQQEDSAVYLCASSPWNTGELFFGEGSRLTVL.

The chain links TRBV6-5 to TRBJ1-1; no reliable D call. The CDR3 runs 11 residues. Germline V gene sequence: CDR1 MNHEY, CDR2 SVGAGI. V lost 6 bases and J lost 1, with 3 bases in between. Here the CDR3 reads CASRTNTEAFF. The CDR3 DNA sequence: TGTGCCAGCAGGACGAACACTGAAGCTTTCTTT.

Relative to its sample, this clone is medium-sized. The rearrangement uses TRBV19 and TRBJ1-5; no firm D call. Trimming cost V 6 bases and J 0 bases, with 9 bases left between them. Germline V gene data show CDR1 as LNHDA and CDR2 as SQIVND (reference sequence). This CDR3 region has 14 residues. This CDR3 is CASSPGNSNQPQHF. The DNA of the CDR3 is TGTGCCAGTAGCCCCGGGAATAGCAATCAGCCCCAGCATTTT.

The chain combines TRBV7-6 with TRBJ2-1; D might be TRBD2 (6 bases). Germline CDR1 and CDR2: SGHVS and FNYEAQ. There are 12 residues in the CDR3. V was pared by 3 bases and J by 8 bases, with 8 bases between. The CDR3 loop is CASSFSGDEQFF. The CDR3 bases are TGTGCCAGCAGCTTCTCGGGGGATGAGCAGTTCTTC. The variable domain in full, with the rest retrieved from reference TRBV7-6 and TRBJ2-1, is GAGVSQSPRYKVTKRGQDVALRCDPISGHVSLYWYRQALGQGPEFLTYFNYEAQQDKSGLPNDRFSAERPEGSISTLTIQRTEQRDSAMYRCASSFSGDEQFFGPGTRLTVL.

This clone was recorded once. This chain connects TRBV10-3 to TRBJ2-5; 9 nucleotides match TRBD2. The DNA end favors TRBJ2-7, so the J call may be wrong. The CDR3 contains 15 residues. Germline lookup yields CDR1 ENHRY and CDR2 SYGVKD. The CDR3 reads CAISHPTSGTYEQYF. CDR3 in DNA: TGTGCCATCAGCCACCCGACTAGCGGAACTTACGAGCAGTACTTC.